Shown below are 9 T cell receptor beta chains from a single sample sequenced in a study of PD-1 blockade in classical Hodgkin lymphoma. Generated by immunoSEQ multiplex PCR, the TCRdb table keeps only in-frame clones and is missing some. Of approximately 11,000 clones detected, around 76% appear once; the ten largest clones hold about 25%. Relapses following autologous stem cell transplantation were seen in all patients, with brentuximab vedotin exposure varying. Material: peripheral blood mononuclear cells (PBMCs), obtained at baseline. These receptors were collected from a human donor with classical Hodgkin lymphoma.

The rearrangement uses TRBV15 and TRBJ2-1, with 7 nucleotides matching TRBD1. The CDR3 spans 14 residues. J was trimmed by 7 bases and V by 1 base; bases with no gene match: 4. CDR1 is LNHNV, CDR2 YYDKDF, per germline (reference sequence). The chain's CDR3 is CATSRAGTVNEQFF. CDR3 DNA sequence: TGTGCCACCAGCAGAGCGGGGACAGTGAATGAGCAGTTCTTC.

The chain uses TRBV6-1 and TRBJ2-5, with D uncertain. The CDR3 sequence is 15 residues long. Trimming left V 1 base short and J 5 bases short, with 14 bases between. CDR1 MNHNS and CDR2 SASEGT come from the germline V gene. The CDR3 spells CASSEVEFAWETQYF. As DNA, the CDR3 is TGTGCCAGCAGTGAAGTAGAATTCGCTTGGGAGACCCAGTACTTC.

A few counts support this clone. The gene calls are TRBV27 and TRBJ2-1; D call uncertain. Trimming removed 8 bases from V and 0 bases from J, with 20 bases in between. The CDR3 contains 17 residues. Looked up from germline, CDR1 is MNHEY and CDR2 is SMNVEV (reference sequence). The CDR3 DNA reads TGTGCCAGCGCAAAAGGGTCTGGCCCAAGCTCCTACAATGAGCAGTTCTTC. Its translation is CASAKGSGPSSYNEQFF.

This chain uses TRBV11-2 with TRBJ2-1; D not resolved. V lost 2 bases and J 8 bases, leaving 13 bases between the germline ends. This CDR3 is 14 amino acids long. CDR1 SGHAT and CDR2 FQNNGV come from the germline V gene. The CDR3, as DNA: TGTGCCAGCAGCTTATCGTTCGCGAGCGATGAGCAGTTCTTC. It codes for CASSLSFASDEQFF.

This clone was seen only a few times. This chain uses TRBV5-1 with TRBJ2-5, with D possibly TRBD1 on 5 matching bases. Germline V gene sequence: CDR1 SGHRS, CDR2 YFSETQ. V was trimmed by 0 bases and J by 5 bases, leaving 14 bases between them. The CDR3 length is 15 residues. The CDR3 bases are TGCGCCAGCAGCTTGGGGGCAGGGCGCAGGGAGACCCAGTACTTC. Amino acid sequence: CASSLGAGRRETQYF.

V gene TRBV5-6 combines with J gene TRBJ2-7; D unclear. Trimming cost V 3 bases and J 1 base, with 14 bases left between them. The CDR3 totals 15 residues. Germline V gene lookup returns CDR1 SGHDT and CDR2 YYEEEE. In DNA form, the CDR3 reads TGTGCCAGCAGCTCTCGGGTCCTTACATCCTACGAGCAGTACTTC. Encoded protein: CASSSRVLTSYEQYF.

The chain employs TRBV4-1 and TRBJ1-1; 8 positions agree with TRBD1. The trim removed 0 bases at V and 9 bases at J, leaving 18 bases unmatched. The CDR3 totals 18 residues. CDR1 is MGHRA and CDR2 is YSYEKL in the germline V gene. CDR3 nucleotide sequence: TGCGCCAGCAGCCAAGATGGGGGACAGAGAGGACAGGGAATCCAAGCTTTCTTT. Its protein is CASSQDGGQRGQGIQAFF.

This chain joins TRBV5-1 and TRBJ2-1; 7 nucleotides agree with TRBD1. This CDR3 comprises 16 residues. With 4 bases clipped from V and 3 bases from J, the junction kept 10 bases outside the gene matches. In germline, CDR1 is SGHRS, CDR2 YFSETQ. This chain's CDR3 is CASSLIPGQIYNEQFF. The CDR3, as DNA: TGCGCCAGCAGCCTCATTCCGGGACAGATCTACAATGAGCAGTTCTTC.

This chain uses TRBV28 with TRBJ2-7, with D perhaps TRBD2 (7 bases). Germline CDR1 is MDHEN and CDR2 is SYDVKM. V was pared by 6 bases and J by 6 bases, with 15 bases between. This CDR3 spans 13 amino acids. CDR3 in DNA: TGTGCCAGCAGAGGGGGGGGTGGACCCGAGCAGTACTTC. Protein product: CASRGGGGPEQYF.